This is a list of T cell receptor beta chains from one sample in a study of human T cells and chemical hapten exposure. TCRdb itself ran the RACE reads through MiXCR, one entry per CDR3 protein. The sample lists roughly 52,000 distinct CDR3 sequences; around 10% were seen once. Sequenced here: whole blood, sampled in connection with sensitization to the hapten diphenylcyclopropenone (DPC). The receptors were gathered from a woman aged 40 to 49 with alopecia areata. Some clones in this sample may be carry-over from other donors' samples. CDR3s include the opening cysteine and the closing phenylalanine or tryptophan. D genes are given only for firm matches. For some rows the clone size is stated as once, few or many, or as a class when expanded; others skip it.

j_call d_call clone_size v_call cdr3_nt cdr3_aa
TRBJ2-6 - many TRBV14 TGTGCCAGCAGCCAACGGGGGGCCCAGAGCTTACCTGGGGCCAACGTCCTGACTTTC CASSQRGAQSLPGANVLTF
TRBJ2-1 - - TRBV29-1 TGCAGCTTCCGGTACGGTAGCAATGAGCAGTTCTTC CSFRYGSNEQFF
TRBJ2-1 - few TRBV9 TGTGCCAGCAGCGCGGGTTCCCCGGGCCTCAATGAGCAGTTCTTC CASSAGSPGLNEQFF
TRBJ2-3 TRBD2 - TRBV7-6 TGTGTCAGCAGCTTAGGGGCTAGCGGGAGGGATACGCAGTATTTT CVSSLGASGRDTQYF
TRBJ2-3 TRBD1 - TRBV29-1 TGCAGCGTCACCCGGACAGGAGACTCCACAGATACGCAGTATTTT CSVTRTGDSTDTQYF
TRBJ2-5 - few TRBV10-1 TGCGCCAGCGGGGTTGGGGAGACCCAGTACTTC CASGVGETQYF
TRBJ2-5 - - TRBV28 TGTGCCAGCGGGCTGCGTGATCCAGAGACCCAGTACTTC CASGLRDPETQYF
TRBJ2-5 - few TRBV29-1 TGCAGCGTGCGTCCTCAGATACAAGAGACCCAGTACTTC CSVRPQIQETQYF
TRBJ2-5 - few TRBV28 TGTGCCAGCAGTTTACCCCCAGGGCCCCAAGAGACCCAGTACTTC CASSLPPGPQETQYF
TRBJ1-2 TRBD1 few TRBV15 TGTGCCACCAGCAGAGTTACAGGGGGCCGGTTTGGCTACACCTTC CATSRVTGGRFGYTF
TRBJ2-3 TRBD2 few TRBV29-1 TGCAGCGTTGATGGGGGAGGGAGCGGAGATACGCAGTATTTT CSVDGGGSGDTQYF